The clone carrying this TCR beta chain occurred a few times. CDR1 SGHTA and CDR2 FQGNSA come from the germline V gene. V lost 5 bases and J lost 6; bases outside the gene matches: 17. The CDR3 loop spans 19 amino acids. Individual cDNA molecules carried attached unique molecular identifiers. TCRdb re-derived calls from the 5' RACE reads in MiXCR, one entry per CDR3 protein. In the table there are 50,000 to 70,000 distinct CDR3 sequences, roughly a tenth of which are singletons. These data are taken from a study of early T cells in non-severe SARS-CoV-2 infection. About the research overall: Sequencing used unsorted whole-blood bulk RNA, so chains lack pairing.

Material: whole blood. The chain joins TRBV7-2 to TRBJ2-1; 12 bases map to TRBD2. The sequence was obtained from an adult who was a healthcare worker with PCR-confirmed SARS-CoV-2 infection or an uninfected control (not recorded which). CDR3 protein: CASSPRTSGIISGGNEQFF. CDR3 nucleotides: TGTGCCAGCAGCCCCCGGACTAGCGGGATAATTTCTGGGGGCAATGAGCAGTTCTTC.